These 24 T cell receptor beta chains came from one sample sequenced in a study of blood T cell repertoires in COVID-19. Sequencing was performed with immunoSEQ multiplex PCR; in TCRdb, only in-frame clones are kept and a portion is missing. The sample has 250,000 to 350,000 clones; approximately 84% are singletons. Sequencing was done on a sample of peripheral blood. These receptors were taken from a human donor with COVID-19, enrolled during active disease. The donor label of this sample is uncertain.

The chain combines TRBV10-1 with TRBJ1-4, with D perhaps TRBD1 (5 bases). Trimming removed 3 bases at V and 8 bases at J, with 13 bases between. Germline values: CDR1 WNHNN, CDR2 SYGVQD (reference sequence). The CDR3 is 14 amino acids. The CDR3 loop reads CASSESQGREKLFF. CDR3 nucleotide sequence: TGCGCCAGCAGTGAATCGCAGGGTCGAGAAAAACTGTTTTTT.

The chain is built from TRBV21-1 and TRBJ2-7; TRBD2 was called by the table and not checked on the DNA. TRBV21-1 is termed a pseudogene. The CDR3 totals 17 residues. The CDR3 DNA follows: TGTGCCAGCAGCAGCCTTCCCGGGAAGGGCCCCTACTACGAGCAGTACTTC. It yields the protein CASSSLPGKGPYYEQYF.

In this sample, this clone turned up a few times. The genes are TRBV19 and TRBJ1-5; tentatively, D is TRBD1 (6 bases). Trimming pared 3 bases from V and 3 bases from J, leaving 9 bases between. Germline V gene lookup returns CDR1 LNHDA and CDR2 SQIVND (reference sequence). CDR3 length: 14 residues. The CDR3 DNA reads as TGTGCCAGTAGTATGGGACACCTCAATCAGCCCCAGCATTTT. Amino acids: CASSMGHLNQPQHF.

This clone was detected once. This chain links TRBV23-1 with TRBJ1-1; the D gene is possibly TRBD1 (6 bases). TRBV23-1 is an ORF, with its function uncertain. This CDR3 has 16 residues. The V and J ends lost 4 bases and 1 base respectively, with 16 bases between them. The CDR3: CASSPRTETGNTEAFF. CDR3 nucleotide sequence: TGCGCCAGCAGTCCCAGGACAGAAACAGGGAACACTGAAGCTTTCTTT.

The sample holds a few counts of this clone. The chain joins TRBV7-3 to TRBJ1-6; 7 nucleotides line up with TRBD1. This CDR3 contains 15 residues. Trimming took 5 bases from V and 6 from J; bases not matched to a gene: 7. CDR1 is SGHTA and CDR2 is FQGTGA in the germline V gene. CDR3 amino acids: CASSPTGATNSPLHF. The CDR3 DNA is TGTGCCAGCAGCCCAACAGGGGCGACTAATTCACCCCTCCACTTT.

V is TRBV28 and J is TRBJ2-1, with 10 bases aligning to TRBD2. J gave up 3 bases and V 6 bases, and 8 bases lay outside the gene matches. Looked up from germline, CDR1 is MDHEN and CDR2 is SYDVKM. The CDR3 covers 16 residues. CDR3 nucleotides: TGTGCCAGCAGCCCCCGAGCGGGAGGGCTCTACAATGAGCAGTTCTTC. Protein product: CASSPRAGGLYNEQFF. The complete variable domain, with remaining parts taken from reference TRBV28 and TRBJ2-1, reads DVKVTQSSRYLVKRTGEKVFLECVQDMDHENMFWYRQDPGLGLRLIYFSYDVKMKEKGDIPEGYSVSREKKERFSLILESASTNQTSMYLCASSPRAGGLYNEQFFGPGTRLTVL.

The genes are TRBV2 and TRBJ2-2, with 11 bases lining up with TRBD2. The CDR3 is made up of 15 amino acids. Germline lookup yields CDR1 SNHLY and CDR2 FYNNEI. Trimming took 4 bases from V and 7 from J; bases not matched to a gene: 5. The CDR3 coding sequence is TGTGCCAGCAGTGTTCTAGCGGGAGGAATCGGGGAGCTGTTTTTT. It specifies CASSVLAGGIGELFF.

The chain links TRBV29-1 to TRBJ2-7, with 10 bases matching TRBD2. Germline CDR1 SQVTM, CDR2 ANQGSEA. Trimming at V came to 4 bases and at J to 2 bases, leaving 17 bases not matched to a gene. This CDR3 has 18 residues. The CDR3 spells CSVAKDSWTSGTTYEQYF. CDR3 nucleotide sequence: TGCAGCGTTGCCAAAGATAGTTGGACTAGCGGTACCACCTACGAGCAGTACTTC.

The table lists this clone with a count of one. This chain connects TRBV4-3 to TRBJ2-5; TRBD2 aligns across 9 bases. The germline V gene has CDR1 LGHNA and CDR2 YSLEER. The CDR3 contains 21 residues. V lost 1 base, J lost 4 bases, and 22 bases stayed unmatched. CDR3 protein: CASSQALAGAGGAWVGETQYF. The DNA of the CDR3 is TGCGCCAGCAGCCAAGCCTTAGCGGGAGCTGGAGGGGCTTGGGTAGGAGAGACCCAGTACTTC.

This rearrangement joins TRBV5-1 to TRBJ2-1; 16 bases agree with TRBD2. CDR1 is SGHRS and CDR2 is YFSETQ in the germline V gene. The CDR3 consists of 16 residues. Unmatched junction bases numbered 3, after V lost 3 bases and J lost 6 bases. In DNA, the CDR3 is TGCGCCAGCAGCTGGGGACTAGCGGGAGGGCGCAATGAGCAGTTCTTC. This codes for CASSWGLAGGRNEQFF.

The genes are TRBV4-2 and TRBJ2-1, with TRBD2 matching over 10 bases. The trim removed 7 bases at V and 7 bases at J, leaving 7 bases unmatched. The CDR3 is made up of 14 amino acids. Looked up from germline, CDR1 is LGHNA and CDR2 is YNFKEQ. DNA of the CDR3: TGTGCCAGCAACCCTAGCGGGAGTGCTAATGAGCAGTTCTTC. Translated, it gives CASNPSGSANEQFF.

This clone has more than one count but fewer than ten. This chain links TRBV27 with TRBJ2-1, with 12 bases matching TRBD2. V was clipped by 1 base and J by 7 bases; unmatched bases: 11. The germline V gene has CDR1 MNHEY and CDR2 SMNVEV (reference sequence). The CDR3 spans 18 residues. Written as DNA, the CDR3 is TGTGCCAGCAGTTTATGGTTGGCTAGCGGGAGGGCCGATAATGAGCAGTTCTTC. Amino acid sequence: CASSLWLASGRADNEQFF.

The table lists this clone with a few counts. The chain carries TRBV19 and TRBJ1-5; maybe TRBD1 (6 bases). Germline CDR1 is LNHDA and CDR2 is SQIVND (reference sequence). V was shortened by 0 bases and J by 2 bases, with 14 bases between the two germline ends. The CDR3 is 17 residues long. The CDR3 DNA reads as TGTGCCAGTAGTATAGACATAAATTCAGGGGGCAATCAGCCCCAGCATTTT. Translated, it gives CASSIDINSGGNQPQHF.

The gene calls are TRBV10-3 and TRBJ1-1; possibly TRBD1 for D (6 bases). This CDR3 comprises 14 residues. The V and J ends lost 7 bases and 1 base respectively, with 13 bases between them. The germline V gene has CDR1 ENHRY and CDR2 SYGVKD. The CDR3 protein is CAINTGTGNTEAFF. CDR3 nucleotide sequence: TGTGCCATCAACACAGGGACCGGGAACACTGAAGCTTTCTTT.

V gene TRBV28 combines with J gene TRBJ2-1; D unclear. Trimming removed 2 bases at V and 8 bases at J, with 7 bases between. Germline CDR1 is MDHEN and CDR2 is SYDVKM. The CDR3 is 12 amino acids. The CDR3 reads CASSLPFDEQFF. In DNA, the CDR3 is TGTGCCAGCAGTTTACCCTTCGATGAGCAGTTCTTC.

The chain is built from TRBV19 and TRBJ2-1; the match to TRBD2 covers 14 bases. Unmatched junction bases numbered 11, after V lost 5 bases and J lost 8 bases. This CDR3 has 17 amino acids. The germline gives CDR1 LNHDA, CDR2 SQIVND (reference sequence). This chain's CDR3 is CASSLRLAGGPADEQFF. CDR3 bases: TGTGCCAGTAGTCTACGACTAGCGGGAGGGCCTGCCGATGAGCAGTTCTTC. The variable domain in full, completed from reference TRBV19 and TRBJ2-1, reads DGGITQSPKYLFRKEGQNVTLSCEQNLNHDAMYWYRQDPGQGLRLIYYSQIVNDFQKGDIAEGYSVSREKKESFPLTVTSAQKNPTAFYLCASSLRLAGGPADEQFFGPGTRLTVL.

This clone was found a few times. The chain carries TRBV3-1 (or the pseudogene TRBV3-2) and TRBJ1-2; 10 bases agree with TRBD1. CDR1 is LGHDT, CDR2 YNNKEL, per germline (reference sequence). V was pared by 0 bases and J by 2 bases, with 6 bases of the junction left unmatched. This CDR3 is 17 amino acids long. In DNA, the CDR3 is TGTGCCAGCAGCCAAGATAGGGGACAGGGGCGCAACTATGGCTACACCTTC. Its translation: CASSQDRGQGRNYGYTF.

V usage is TRBV7-6 and J usage is TRBJ2-1; no reliable D call. V was shortened by 2 bases and J by 6 bases, with 8 bases between the two germline ends. This CDR3 is 13 amino acids long. Germline V lookup: CDR1 SGHVS, CDR2 FNYEAQ. CDR3 in DNA: TGTGCCAGCAGCTTATCCAGTACCAATGAGCAGTTCTTC. This sequence encodes CASSLSSTNEQFF.

The genes are TRBV30 and TRBJ1-1; D may be TRBD1 (5 bases). The CDR3 has 15 amino acids. V dropped 0 bases and J dropped 3 bases, with 14 bases sitting between them. CDR1 is GTSNPN, CDR2 SVGIG, per germline (reference sequence). Here the CDR3 reads CAWSVVGRDYTEAFF. The CDR3 DNA sequence: TGTGCCTGGAGTGTGGTTGGACGGGACTACACTGAAGCTTTCTTT.

The genes are TRBV5-4 and TRBJ2-1, with 8 bases fitting TRBD1. The trim removed 6 bases at V and 4 bases at J, leaving 9 bases unmatched. The germline V gene encodes CDR1 SGHNT and CDR2 YYREEE (reference sequence). The CDR3 consists of 15 residues. DNA of the CDR3: TGTGCCAGCACCACCGGGACAGGCTCGTACAATGAGCAGTTCTTC. Translated: CASTTGTGSYNEQFF.

This clone was observed once. V usage is TRBV5-6 and J usage is TRBJ1-4; weak D call: TRBD1 (5 bases). Per germline, CDR1 SGHDT and CDR2 YYEEEE. Trimming shortened V by 0 bases and J by 3 bases, and 12 bases separated the two germline ends. The CDR3 is 16 residues long. CDR3: CASSLDLGAANEKLFF. The CDR3 nucleotides are TGTGCCAGCAGCTTGGACTTAGGGGCGGCTAATGAAAAACTGTTTTTT.

The chain recombines TRBV9 with TRBJ2-3, with D perhaps TRBD1 (6 bases). V gave up 3 bases and J gave up 1 base, with 12 bases separating them. CDR1 is SGDLS and CDR2 is YYNGEE in the germline V gene. The CDR3 is 15 residues long. The CDR3 sequence: CASSETGSGTDTQYF. The DNA for the CDR3 is TGTGCCAGCAGCGAGACAGGTTCGGGCACAGATACGCAGTATTTT.

This rearrangement joins TRBV18 to TRBJ2-1; 7 bases align to TRBD2. Germline CDR1 KGHSH, CDR2 LQKENI. Trimming cost V 2 bases and J 0 bases; bases outside gene matches: 7. The CDR3 runs to 17 residues. The CDR3 coding sequence is TGTGCCAGCTCACCAGAAAGGGGAGGGGTCTCCTACAATGAGCAGTTCTTC. The encoded protein is CASSPERGGVSYNEQFF.

The chain carries TRBV9 and TRBJ1-4; D remains ambiguous. Germline loops: CDR1 SGDLS, CDR2 YYNGEE. V shed 8 bases and J shed 0 bases, with 8 bases lying between them. The CDR3 extends over 13 amino acids. The CDR3 loop is CASSLATNEKLFF. The CDR3 nucleotides are TGTGCCAGTAGTCTTGCAACTAATGAAAAACTGTTTTTT.